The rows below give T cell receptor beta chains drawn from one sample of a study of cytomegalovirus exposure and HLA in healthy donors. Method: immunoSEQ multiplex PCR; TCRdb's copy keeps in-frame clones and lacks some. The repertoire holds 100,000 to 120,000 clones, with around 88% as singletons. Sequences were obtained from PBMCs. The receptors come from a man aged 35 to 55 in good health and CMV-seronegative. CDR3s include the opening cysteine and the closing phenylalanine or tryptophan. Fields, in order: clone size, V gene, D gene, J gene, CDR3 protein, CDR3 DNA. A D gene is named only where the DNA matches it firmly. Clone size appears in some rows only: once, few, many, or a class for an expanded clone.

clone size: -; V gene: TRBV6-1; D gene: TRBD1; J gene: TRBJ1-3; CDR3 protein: CASSALAGQGTSGNTIYF; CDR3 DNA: TGTGCCAGCAGTGCCCTCGCGGGACAGGGGACTTCGGGAAACACCATATATTTT
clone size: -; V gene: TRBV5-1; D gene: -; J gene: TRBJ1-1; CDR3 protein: CASSFNPGVEAFF; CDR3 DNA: TGCGCCAGCAGCTTTAACCCCGGGGTTGAAGCTTTCTTT
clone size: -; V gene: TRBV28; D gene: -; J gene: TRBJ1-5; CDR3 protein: CASSARVSQPQHF; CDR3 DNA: TGTGCCAGCAGCGCCAGGGTAAGTCAGCCCCAGCATTTT
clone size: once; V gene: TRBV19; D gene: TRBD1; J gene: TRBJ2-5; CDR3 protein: CASSSAGGAETQYF; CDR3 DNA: TGTGCCAGTAGTTCCGCAGGGGGCGCAGAGACCCAGTACTTC
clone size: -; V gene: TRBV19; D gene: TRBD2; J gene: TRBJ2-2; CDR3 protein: CASSGGYTGELFF; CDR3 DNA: TGTGCCAGTAGCGGGGGGTACACCGGGGAGCTGTTTTTT
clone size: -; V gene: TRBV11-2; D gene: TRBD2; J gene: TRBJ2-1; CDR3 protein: CASSLLAGGNNEQFF; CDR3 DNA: TGTGCCAGCAGCTTATTAGCGGGGGGGAACAATGAGCAGTTCTTC
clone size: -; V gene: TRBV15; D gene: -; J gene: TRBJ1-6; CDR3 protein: CATSSETGVSPLHF; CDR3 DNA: TGTGCCACCAGCAGTGAGACCGGAGTTTCACCCCTCCACTTT
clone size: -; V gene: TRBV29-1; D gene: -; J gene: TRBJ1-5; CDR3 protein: CSVGNQVNQPQHF; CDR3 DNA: TGCAGCGTTGGTAATCAGGTCAATCAGCCCCAGCATTTT
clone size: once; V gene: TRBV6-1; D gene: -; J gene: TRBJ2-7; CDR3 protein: CASRFASSYEQYF; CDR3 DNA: TGTGCCAGCAGATTTGCGTCGAGCTACGAGCAGTACTTC
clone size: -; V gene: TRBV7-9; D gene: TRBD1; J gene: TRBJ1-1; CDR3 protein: CASSQGDSVLNTEAFF; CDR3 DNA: TGTGCCAGCAGCCAGGGGGACAGCGTCCTGAACACTGAAGCTTTCTTT
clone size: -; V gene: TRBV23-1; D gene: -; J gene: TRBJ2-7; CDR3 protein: CASSQSAPGASYEQYF; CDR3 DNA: TGCGCCAGCAGTCAGTCAGCGCCGGGAGCGTCCTACGAGCAGTACTTC